This T cell receptor beta chain was observed in a study of cytomegalovirus exposure and HLA in healthy donors. Here immunoSEQ multiplex PCR was the method, and the copy in TCRdb shows in-frame clones only, minus some. This sample has over 110,000 clones, with 70% to 90% found just once. This TCR came from a man aged 18 to 30 in good health and CMV-seropositive. Sequenced material: PBMCs.

Here the CDR3 reads CASSLEWDISYEQYF. The CDR3 DNA is TGTGCCAGCAGCTTAGAATGGGACATCTCCTACGAGCAGTACTTC. This chain joins TRBV11-2 and TRBJ2-7; a weak D match, TRBD1 (6 bases). The CDR3 totals 15 residues. The germline V gene encodes CDR1 SGHAT and CDR2 FQNNGV. V was shortened by 0 bases and J by 0 bases, with 9 bases between the two germline ends.